This entry lists 29 T cell receptor beta chains sequenced from one sample in a study of cytomegalovirus exposure and HLA in healthy donors. The PCR was carried out with 60 Vbeta primers and 13 Jbeta primers. This table comes from immunoSEQ multiplex PCR, and its TCRdb copy is limited to in-frame clones, with some not included. In the table there are approximately 190,000 clones, over 75% of which are singletons. The sequenced sample was PBMCs. The receptors were gathered from a man aged 50-60 years in good health and CMV-seronegative.

This chain joins TRBV5-1 and TRBJ2-1, with D tentatively TRBD2 (5 bases). The length of the CDR3 is 13 residues. The ends were cut back, 5 bases at V and 7 bases at J, with 13 bases in the middle. Germline V gene sequence: CDR1 SGHRS, CDR2 YFSETQ. CDR3 nucleotides: TGCGCCAGCAGGAAGGCACCGGGGAATGAGCAGTTCTTC. Residues: CASRKAPGNEQFF.

The V gene is TRBV9, the J gene TRBJ2-7, with a weak D call TRBD2 (6 bases). Germline CDR1 SGDLS, CDR2 YYNGEE. Trimming removed 0 bases at V and 5 bases at J, with 12 bases between. This CDR3 is 14 amino acids long. DNA of the CDR3: TGTGCCAGCAGCGTAGCTAGGGAGGCGCACGAGCAGTACTTC. Protein sequence: CASSVAREAHEQYF.

The V gene is TRBV7-9, the J gene TRBJ2-3; D not resolved. With 0 bases removed from V and 0 bases from J, the gap between germline ends came to 4 bases. Germline V CDR1 and CDR2: SEHNR, FQNEAQ (reference sequence). CDR3 length: 14 amino acids. CDR3 nucleotides: TGTGCCAGCAGCTTAGCCTACAGCACAGATACGCAGTATTTT. This translates into CASSLAYSTDTQYF. Full variable domain (missing parts from reference TRBV7-9 and TRBJ2-3): DTGVSQNPRHKITKRGQNVTFRCDPISEHNRLYWYRQTLGQGPEFLTYFQNEAQLEKSRLLSDRFSAERPKGSFSTLEIQRTEQGDSAMYLCASSLAYSTDTQYFGPGTRLTVL.

V and J are TRBV7-2 and TRBJ1-4, with D possibly TRBD1 on 5 matching bases. The V gene lost 0 bases and the J gene lost 6 bases, with 11 bases spanning the gap. Germline CDR1 reads SGHTA; CDR2 reads FQGNSA. CDR3 length: 15 amino acids. In DNA, the CDR3 is TGTGCCAGCAGCTTAGCAGGGGAGGCATATGAAAAACTGTTTTTT. Translated, it gives CASSLAGEAYEKLFF. Full variable domain (remainder filled in from reference TRBV7-2 and TRBJ1-4): GAGVSQSPSNKVTEKGKDVELRCDPISGHTALYWYRQSLGQGLEFLIYFQGNSAPDKSGLPSDRFSAERTGGSVSTLTIQRTQQEDSAVYLCASSLAGEAYEKLFFGSGTQLSVL.

The rearrangement uses TRBV5-6 and TRBJ2-1; 11 bases match TRBD2. The junction had 4 bases not matched to a gene; V was cut back by 0 bases and J by 8 bases. The length of the CDR3 is 15 residues. Germline V gene lookup returns CDR1 SGHDT and CDR2 YYEEEE. CDR3 residues: CASSLGLAGRDEQFF. The DNA of the CDR3 is TGTGCCAGCAGCTTGGGACTAGCGGGAAGAGATGAGCAGTTCTTC.

This sequence joins TRBV7-2 and TRBJ2-7; the D gene is possibly TRBD1 (6 bases). The germline V gene encodes CDR1 SGHTA and CDR2 FQGNSA. CDR3 length: 12 amino acids. Trimming removed 5 bases from V and 4 bases from J, with 9 bases in between. CDR3 sequence reads: CASSPGQYEQYF. Here the CDR3 DNA reads TGTGCCAGCAGCCCGGGACAATACGAGCAGTACTTC.

The gene calls are TRBV18 and TRBJ1-3; a possible D gene is TRBD1 (6 bases). This CDR3 spans 14 amino acids. V was pared by 4 bases and J by 2 bases, with 9 bases between. Germline assignment: CDR1 KGHSH and CDR2 LQKENI. The CDR3 region is CASSQGGTGNTIYF. The DNA for the CDR3 is TGTGCCAGCTCACAAGGGGGTACTGGAAACACCATATATTTT.

The J gene is TRBJ1-1, the V gene TRBV2; 7 nucleotides agree with TRBD1. V shed 9 bases and J 0 bases; nucleotides not matched to a gene: 10. Germline values: CDR1 SNHLY, CDR2 FYNNEI. The CDR3 runs 15 residues. The CDR3 spells CASPRTGSLNTEAFF. CDR3 DNA sequence: TGTGCCAGTCCCCGGACAGGTAGTCTGAACACTGAAGCTTTCTTT.

V usage is TRBV6-6 and J usage is TRBJ2-7, with TRBD1 matching 11 bases. V gave up 7 bases and J gave up 3 bases; unmatched junction bases: 11. Per germline, CDR1 MNHNY and CDR2 SVGAGI (reference sequence). The CDR3 sequence is 16 residues long. CDR3 region: CASTPMGGTGGYEQYF. Written as DNA, the CDR3 is TGTGCCAGCACCCCTATGGGGGGGACAGGGGGCTACGAGCAGTACTTC.

This clone was counted a few times. The chain recombines TRBV13 with TRBJ1-1; possible D gene TRBD1, 5 bases. CDR1 and CDR2 (germline): PRHDT, FYEKMQ (reference sequence). The CDR3 consists of 14 residues. With 2 bases removed from V and 5 bases from J, the gap between germline ends came to 12 bases. CDR3 sequence (DNA): TGTGCCAGCAGCTTAAACGGAAAGGGGACTGAAGCTTTCTTT. Amino acids: CASSLNGKGTEAFF.

The rearrangement links TRBV7-8 to TRBJ2-7; 9 nucleotides align to TRBD1. This CDR3 contains 14 residues. The trim removed 4 bases at V and 5 bases at J, leaving 6 bases unmatched. Germline CDR1 SGHVS, CDR2 FQNEAQ. This CDR3 is CASSSYRDRDEQYF. CDR3 sequence (DNA): TGTGCCAGCAGCTCCTACCGGGACAGGGACGAGCAGTACTTC.

The rearrangement uses TRBV4-3 and TRBJ1-1; D is perhaps TRBD1 (5 bases). V was shortened by 2 bases and J by 4 bases, with 23 bases between the two germline ends. The V gene's germline CDR1 is LGHNA and CDR2 YSLEER. This CDR3 is 18 amino acids long. CDR3 sequence: CASSQPLGPGTGSTEAFF. CDR3 nucleotides: TGCGCCAGCAGCCAACCTCTAGGGCCGGGCACAGGCTCCACTGAAGCTTTCTTT.

Only one count was recorded for this clone. The CDR3 sequence: CASSSGREKLFF. CDR3 nucleotides: TGTGCCAGTTCTTCAGGGAGGGAAAAACTGTTTTTT. The chain employs TRBV19 and TRBJ1-4, with D maybe TRBD1 (5 bases). CDR3 length: 12 residues. The V end lost 8 bases, the J end lost 8 bases, and 12 bases lay between the germline ends. CDR1 LNHDA and CDR2 SQIVND come from the germline V gene (reference sequence). The variable domain in full, with the rest retrieved from reference TRBV19 and TRBJ1-4, is DGGITQSPKYLFRKEGQNVTLSCEQNLNHDAMYWYRQDPGQGLRLIYYSQIVNDFQKGDIAEGYSVSREKKESFPLTVTSAQKNPTAFYLCASSSGREKLFFGSGTQLSVL.

The chain couples TRBV11-2 to TRBJ1-1; D not certain. Looked up from germline, CDR1 is SGHAT and CDR2 is FQNNGV. The CDR3 runs 11 residues. The V end was cut by 8 bases, the J end by 3 bases, with 7 bases between. The CDR3 loop reads CASELDTEAFF. The CDR3 DNA follows: TGTGCCAGCGAACTGGACACTGAAGCTTTCTTT.

The sample holds a few counts of this clone. The chain couples TRBV5-1 to TRBJ2-7, with D possibly matching TRBD1 (8 bases). Trimming pared 2 bases from V and 7 bases from J, leaving 19 bases between. The CDR3 covers 15 residues. Germline CDR1 SGHRS, CDR2 YFSETQ. The CDR3 sequence is CASSFGSGTGWEQYF. Here the CDR3 DNA reads TGCGCCAGCAGCTTCGGGAGCGGGACAGGTTGGGAGCAGTACTTC.

The chain is built from TRBV6-1 and TRBJ1-2; 7 bases agree with TRBD1. In germline, CDR1 is MNHNS, CDR2 SASEGT. V dropped 8 bases and J dropped 7; count of bases not matched to a gene: 10. The CDR3 totals 13 residues. CDR3 amino acids: CASLRQGSSGYTF. DNA of the CDR3: TGTGCCAGCCTGAGACAGGGATCGAGTGGCTACACCTTC.

The gene calls are TRBV7-9 and TRBJ2-2; D is undetermined. The CDR3 sequence is 15 residues long. Germline V gene data show CDR1 as SEHNR and CDR2 as FQNEAQ (reference sequence). The V gene lost 1 base and the J gene lost 4 bases, with 10 bases spanning the gap. The CDR3 region has the DNA TGTGCCAGCAGCTTAGAATACAGATTCACCGGGGAGCTGTTTTTT. It specifies CASSLEYRFTGELFF.

The chain uses TRBV5-1 and TRBJ1-5; TRBD1 matches at 7 bases. CDR1 SGHRS and CDR2 YFSETQ come from the germline V gene. V lost 1 base and J lost 2; bases outside the gene matches: 3. The CDR3 has 15 amino acids. The CDR3 sequence: CASSLTGAGNQPQHF. As DNA, the CDR3 is TGCGCCAGCAGCTTGACAGGGGCGGGCAATCAGCCCCAGCATTTT.

The table lists this clone with a count of one. The rearrangement joins TRBV6-6 to TRBJ1-1, with D perhaps matching TRBD1 (6 bases). V lost 5 bases and J lost 4, with 8 bases in between. The CDR3 spans 12 residues. CDR1 and CDR2 from the germline V gene are MNHNY and SVGAGI (reference sequence). CDR3 sequence (DNA): TGTGCCAGCAGTAAACAGGGCACTGAAGCTTTCTTT. The encoded protein is CASSKQGTEAFF.

The rearrangement joins TRBV4-3 to TRBJ2-6, with TRBD1 as a possible D gene (6 bases). Trimming left V 0 bases short and J 0 bases short, with 6 bases between. The CDR3 totals 16 residues. CDR1 and CDR2 from the germline V gene are LGHNA and YSLEER. The CDR3 region is CASSQEGGSGANVLTF. CDR3 sequence (DNA): TGCGCCAGCAGCCAAGAAGGGGGCTCTGGGGCCAACGTCCTGACTTTC.

This clone was recorded once. The chain is built from TRBV27 and TRBJ2-7; 8 nucleotides line up with TRBD1. V lost 5 bases and J lost 3; bases outside the gene matches: 6. Looked up from germline, CDR1 is MNHEY and CDR2 is SMNVEV (reference sequence). This CDR3 contains 14 residues. The DNA for the CDR3 is TGTGCCAGCAGTCCAGGACAGGGTAACTACGAGCAGTACTTC. Protein sequence: CASSPGQGNYEQYF.

The CDR3: CASSWGGTSTDTQYF. Here the CDR3 DNA reads TGTGCCAGCAGTTGGGGGGGGACTAGCACAGATACGCAGTATTTT. The chain combines TRBV27 with TRBJ2-3, with TRBD2 identical over 7 bases. This CDR3 comprises 15 residues. Per germline, CDR1 MNHEY and CDR2 SMNVEV (reference sequence). V gave up 4 bases and J gave up 0 bases; unmatched junction bases: 4.

V usage is TRBV9 and J usage is TRBJ2-2; 7 bases agree with TRBD1. The CDR3 has 17 amino acids. CDR1 and CDR2 from the germline V gene are SGDLS and YYNGEE. Trimming cost V 0 bases and J 7 bases; bases outside gene matches: 12. The CDR3 spells CASSVEGAAPLYGELFF. DNA for the CDR3: TGTGCCAGCAGCGTAGAGGGGGCGGCCCCCTTGTACGGGGAGCTGTTTTTT.

The chain recombines TRBV6-4 with TRBJ2-3; 7 bases are shared with TRBD2. V shed 3 bases, J shed 0 bases, and the junction held 6 bases outside the gene matches. The CDR3 consists of 16 residues. Germline lookup yields CDR1 MRHNA and CDR2 SNTAGT. The CDR3 nucleotides read TGTGCCAGCAGTGAAATGGGTAGCGGGAGCACAGATACGCAGTATTTT. This sequence encodes CASSEMGSGSTDTQYF.

V usage is TRBV6-6 and J usage is TRBJ1-2; D call uncertain. V was shortened by 6 bases and J by 0 bases, with 11 bases between the two germline ends. Germline V CDR1 and CDR2: MNHNY, SVGAGI (reference sequence). The CDR3 runs 14 residues. The CDR3: CASSPPETNYGYTF. CDR3 DNA: TGTGCCAGCAGCCCACCTGAGACTAACTATGGCTACACCTTC.

The chain is built from TRBV29-1 and TRBJ2-3; no firm D call. V dropped 6 bases and J dropped 13 bases, with 17 bases sitting between them. This CDR3 spans 11 amino acids. CDR1 is SQVTM and CDR2 is ANQGSEA in the germline V gene. The CDR3, as DNA: TGCAGCGTCCCCTTTGGCTCCCAGGAGTATTTT. It is translated as CSVPFGSQEYF.

Points on this clone: A read error may account for a junction end that differs from germline. V gene TRBV6-5 combines with J gene TRBJ1-2; the match to TRBD1 covers 8 bases. The CDR3 runs 15 residues. Germline V gene lookup returns CDR1 MNHEY and CDR2 SVGAGI. CDR3 bases: TGTGCCAGCAGTTACTCGACAGGGGCTAACCATGGCTACACCTTC. This codes for CASSYSTGANHGYTF.

CDR3 sequence (DNA): TGTGCCAGCAGCCGAGACAGGAAGAATTCACCCCTCCACTTT. Translation: CASSRDRKNSPLHF. The chain carries TRBV5-8 and TRBJ1-6; D is perhaps TRBD1 (6 bases). Germline values: CDR1 SGHTS, CDR2 YDEGEE. The CDR3 consists of 14 residues. Trimming shortened V by 4 bases and J by 7 bases, and 12 bases separated the two germline ends.

The chain links TRBV7-9 to TRBJ1-2, with D unresolved. Germline V gene data show CDR1 as SEHNR and CDR2 as FQNEAQ (reference sequence). The germline V and J ends were trimmed by 3 bases and 1 base, with 6 bases remaining between them. This CDR3 comprises 13 residues. CDR3 in DNA: TGTGCCAGCAGCTTCGGGAATAACTATGGCTACACCTTC. Its translation is CASSFGNNYGYTF.